This T cell receptor beta chain was captured in a study of T cells in tuberculosis. As for the study in general: PBMC were archived before or within 7 days of starting treatment.

Stated time point: new active TB diagnosis, blood taken before or within 7 days of starting treatment. Germline CDR1 reads ENHRY; CDR2 reads SYGVKD. The CDR3 has 16 residues. Germline trimming cut 6 bases from V and 4 bases from J; bases unmatched to any gene: 15. This clone was recorded only once. Antigen specificity is unknown. General observations from the study: Active tuberculosis cases were adults; controls were adolescents. Active tuberculosis alpha repertoires lay closer to GMM-specific TCRs than controls'.

Using immunoSEQ multiplex PCR, the repertoire was profiled, and TCRdb retains in-frame clones only, with some absent. The data show about 50,000 clones, over 90% seen once. The chain is built from TRBV10-3 and TRBJ2-7; 7 bases align to TRBD2. The specimen was PBMCs, collected at tuberculosis diagnosis. This receptor was identified in an adult with tuberculosis. CDR3 coding DNA: TGTGCCATCAGGAACCTGGAGGGCGGGAGAAGTTACGAGCAGTACTTC. Protein sequence: CAIRNLEGGRSYEQYF.